Following are 30 T cell receptor beta chains from one sample sequenced in a study of OX40 agonist ivuxolimab in advanced cancers. Generated by immunoSEQ multiplex PCR, the TCRdb table keeps only in-frame clones and is missing some. The sample yields approximately 100,000 clones, around 80% seen once. The source material was CD4+ or CD8+ T cells sorted from blood, sampled in a trial of the OX40 agonist ivuxolimab. Receptor source: an adult with an advanced solid tumor such as melanoma, head and neck, liver or kidney cancer.

The CDR3 DNA follows: TGTGCCAGCAGCTTGGATCGTCTTGGGGGGCGCGTAGGCAATCAGCCCCAGCATTTT. Translation gives CASSLDRLGGRVGNQPQHF. The chain combines TRBV7-8 with TRBJ1-5; perhaps TRBD1 as D (6 bases). With 3 bases removed from V and 2 bases from J, the gap between germline ends came to 23 bases. Germline CDR1 reads SGHVS; CDR2 reads FQNEAQ. The CDR3 sequence is 19 residues long.

This rearrangement joins TRBV5-6 to TRBJ1-1, with 7 bases aligning to TRBD1. Germline V gives CDR1 SGHDT, CDR2 YYEEEE. The CDR3 is 15 amino acids. The V and J ends lost 0 bases and 2 bases, in that order; junction bases with no gene match: 4. For the CDR3, the DNA is TGTGCCAGCAGCTTGGCAGGGGGAGGAAACACTGAAGCTTTCTTT. It translates to CASSLAGGGNTEAFF.

This rearrangement joins TRBV6-6 to TRBJ1-2; no definite D call. The CDR3 covers 13 residues. Germline V gene lookup returns CDR1 MNHNY and CDR2 SVGAGI (reference sequence). Trimming shortened V by 0 bases and J by 6 bases, and 8 bases separated the two germline ends. The CDR3 sequence is CASSYSKRDGYTF. The CDR3 DNA reads TGTGCCAGCAGTTACTCGAAAAGGGATGGCTACACCTTC.

This clone has only a few counts. The genes are TRBV5-1 and TRBJ1-6; D ambiguous. Trimming left V 4 bases short and J 0 bases short, with 11 bases between. The germline V gene encodes CDR1 SGHRS and CDR2 YFSETQ. This CDR3 contains 16 residues. The CDR3 loop is CASSPVVVSYNSPLHF. Here the CDR3 DNA reads TGCGCCAGCAGCCCGGTCGTTGTCTCCTATAATTCACCCCTCCACTTT.

This clone is a singleton in its sample. The J gene is TRBJ2-5, the V gene TRBV29-1; the D call may be TRBD1 or TRBD2 (5 bases each). The CDR3 totals 14 residues. Germline V lookup: CDR1 SQVTM, CDR2 ANQGSEA. The ends were cut back, 1 base at V and 0 bases at J, with 9 bases in the middle. The CDR3: CSVEGDVYQETQYF. The CDR3 bases are TGCAGCGTTGAAGGGGACGTTTACCAAGAGACCCAGTACTTC.

V is TRBV21-1 and J is TRBJ2-7; TRBD2, as called in the table, went unchecked against the DNA. TRBV21-1 is deemed a pseudogene. This CDR3 has 17 residues. This chain's CDR3 is CASSKERLRRSSYEQYF. CDR3 nucleotides: TGTGCCAGCAGCAAAGAGCGCCTCCGTAGGAGCTCCTACGAGCAGTACTTC.

This clone occurred once. The chain links TRBV5-6 to TRBJ2-2, with 7 bases matching TRBD2. The germline V gene has CDR1 SGHDT and CDR2 YYEEEE. The trim removed 0 bases at V and 5 bases at J, leaving 7 bases unmatched. This CDR3 comprises 16 residues. CDR3: CASSLALREFTGELFF. In DNA form, the CDR3 reads TGTGCCAGCAGCTTGGCCTTGCGGGAGTTTACCGGGGAGCTGTTTTTT.

The chain links TRBV28 to TRBJ2-1; D is ambiguous. V was trimmed by 6 bases and J by 7 bases, leaving 13 bases between them. From germline, CDR1 is MDHEN and CDR2 SYDVKM. This CDR3 is 13 amino acids long. This chain's CDR3 is CASSPERTNEQFF. CDR3 sequence (DNA): TGTGCCAGCAGCCCGGAACGAACGAATGAGCAGTTCTTC. Full variable domain (outside the CDR3, taken from reference TRBV28 and TRBJ2-1): DVKVTQSSRYLVKRTGEKVFLECVQDMDHENMFWYRQDPGLGLRLIYFSYDVKMKEKGDIPEGYSVSREKKERFSLILESASTNQTSMYLCASSPERTNEQFFGPGTRLTVL.

The V and J genes are TRBV6-1 and TRBJ2-5; D gene unclear. CDR1 is MNHNS and CDR2 is SASEGT in the germline V gene. CDR3 length equals 13 residues. V was trimmed by 5 bases and J by 5 bases, leaving 12 bases between them. The CDR3, as DNA: TGTGCCAGCAGTTGGAGAGGCAGGGAGACCCAGTACTTC. It codes for CASSWRGRETQYF.

As regards this clone: At the DNA level, this CDR3 is encoded by other sequences in the same sample as well. The chain couples TRBV7-9 to TRBJ2-7, with 13 bases matching TRBD2. Germline CDR1 reads SEHNR; CDR2 reads FQNEAQ (reference sequence). The CDR3 has 15 residues. Losses at the gene ends were 5 bases for V and 3 bases for J; bases not matched to a gene: 4. The CDR3 here is CASSAGLAGVYEQYF. The CDR3 DNA sequence: TGTGCCAGCAGCGCAGGACTAGCGGGAGTCTACGAGCAGTACTTC. The variable domain in full, with the rest retrieved from reference TRBV7-9 and TRBJ2-7, is DTGVSQNPRHKITKRGQNVTFRCDPISEHNRLYWYRQTLGQGPEFLTYFQNEAQLEKSRLLSDRFSAERPKGSFSTLEIQRTEQGDSAMYLCASSAGLAGVYEQYFGPGTRLTVT.

This chain joins TRBV7-9 and TRBJ2-2; D is undetermined. V was pared by 1 base and J by 6 bases, with 9 bases between. The CDR3 is made up of 14 amino acids. Germline V CDR1 and CDR2: SEHNR, FQNEAQ (reference sequence). The CDR3 loop is CASSLVSGSGELFF. The CDR3 region has the DNA TGTGCCAGCAGCTTAGTGTCCGGGTCCGGGGAGCTGTTTTTT.

The sample holds a few counts of this clone. The gene calls are TRBV11-2 and TRBJ2-1; D is unclear. V was shortened by 1 base and J by 9 bases, with 7 bases between the two germline ends. Per the germline V gene, CDR1 is SGHAT and CDR2 is FQNNGV. The CDR3 extends over 12 amino acids. CDR3 amino acids: CASSLALTEQFF. Written as DNA, the CDR3 is TGTGCCAGCAGCTTAGCACTGACTGAGCAGTTCTTC.

Notes on this clone: A junction end diverges from the germline sequence, so it may reflect a read error. The chain combines TRBV15 with TRBJ2-7; 10 nucleotides align to TRBD1. The germline V gene encodes CDR1 LNHNV and CDR2 YYDKDF (reference sequence). The CDR3 sequence is 15 residues long. CDR3 DNA: TGTGCCACCAGCAGGCAGGGACAGGGGCCTTACGGGCAGTACTTC. Its protein product is CATSRQGQGPYGQYF.

This clone was counted between two and nine times. The chain employs TRBV18 and TRBJ2-7, with TRBD2 matching over 8 bases. Germline V gives CDR1 KGHSH, CDR2 LQKENI. CDR3 length: 15 amino acids. Trimming cost V 0 bases and J 2 bases; bases outside gene matches: 3. The CDR3 coding sequence is TGTGCCAGCTCACCACCCACTAGCGGAGCCTACGAGCAGTACTTC. This sequence encodes CASSPPTSGAYEQYF. Supplemented by reference TRBV18 and TRBJ2-7, the full variable domain reads NAGVMQNPRHLVRRRGQEARLRCSPMKGHSHVYWYRQLPEEGLKFMVYLQKENIIDESGMPKERFSAEFPKEGPSILRIQQVVRGDSAAYFCASSPPTSGAYEQYFGPGTRLTVT.

The chain uses TRBV7-9 and TRBJ1-3, with D tentatively TRBD1 (6 bases). CDR3 size: 14 residues. The ends were cut back, 6 bases at V and 4 bases at J, with 13 bases in the middle. Germline V lookup: CDR1 SEHNR, CDR2 FQNEAQ (reference sequence). Here the CDR3 reads CASRPDSGGNTIYF. The CDR3 nucleotides read TGTGCCAGCAGACCGGACAGTGGCGGAAACACCATATATTTT.

CDR3 nucleotides: TGTGCCAGCAGCAACCTCGGAGGGCTAGCTTATGGGGAGACCCAGTACTTC. Protein sequence: CASSNLGGLAYGETQYF. The rearrangement joins TRBV11-2 to TRBJ2-5; TRBD2 is a possible D gene (6 bases). V was shortened by 5 bases and J by 5 bases, with 24 bases between the two germline ends. This CDR3 is 17 amino acids long. Germline loops: CDR1 SGHAT, CDR2 FQNNGV.

The chain combines TRBV18 with TRBJ2-7; a weak D match, TRBD2 (6 bases). Germline-derived CDR1 and CDR2 are KGHSH and LQKENI. V shed 1 base and J shed 2 bases, with 12 bases lying between them. This CDR3 contains 15 residues. CDR3 DNA: TGTGCCAGCTCACCACGAACTAGCCGTACCTACGAGCAGTACTTC. Its translation: CASSPRTSRTYEQYF. Filled out from reference TRBV18 and TRBJ2-7, the complete variable domain reads NAGVMQNPRHLVRRRGQEARLRCSPMKGHSHVYWYRQLPEEGLKFMVYLQKENIIDESGMPKERFSAEFPKEGPSILRIQQVVRGDSAAYFCASSPRTSRTYEQYFGPGTRLTVT.

This clone has a single count. The chain combines TRBV6-5 with TRBJ1-6; D is undetermined. There are 13 residues in the CDR3. Looked up from germline, CDR1 is MNHEY and CDR2 is SVGAGI. V was cut by 4 bases and J by 10 bases, with 11 bases left in between. CDR3 coding DNA: TGTGCCAGCAGTTCTCAGCGGACCTCACCCCTCCACTTT. Its protein is CASSSQRTSPLHF.

This chain connects TRBV6-5 to TRBJ2-1; TRBD2 aligns across 7 bases. The CDR3 totals 15 residues. The germline V gene encodes CDR1 MNHEY and CDR2 SVGAGI. After removal of 0 bases from V and 9 bases from J, the junction contained 8 bases not matched to a gene. The CDR3 reads CASSYSPVGGGEQFF. In DNA form, the CDR3 reads TGTGCCAGCAGTTACTCCCCCGTGGGGGGGGGTGAGCAGTTCTTC.

This sequence joins TRBV7-9 and TRBJ1-2; 10 bases map to TRBD1. After removal of 8 bases from V and 2 bases from J, the junction contained 8 bases not matched to a gene. The CDR3 is made up of 15 amino acids. CDR1 is SEHNR, CDR2 FQNEAQ, per germline (reference sequence). The CDR3 spells CASQPRDRGNYGYTF. The CDR3 DNA reads as TGTGCCAGCCAACCGAGGGACAGGGGAAACTATGGCTACACCTTC.

The chain is built from TRBV9 and TRBJ1-2; D remains unclear. The CDR3 totals 13 residues. The V end lost 1 base, the J end lost 7 bases, and 11 bases lay between the germline ends. Germline V gene data show CDR1 as SGDLS and CDR2 as YYNGEE. CDR3 coding DNA: TGTGCCAGCAGCGTAAGTCCTCAGGCTGGCTACACCTTC. As protein: CASSVSPQAGYTF.

The CDR3 sequence: CASSRAPAGGYTF. Written as DNA, the CDR3 is TGTGCCAGCAGCCGGGCGCCCGCTGGTGGCTACACCTTC. The genes are TRBV7-2 and TRBJ1-2, with D unresolved. CDR1 SGHTA and CDR2 FQGNSA come from the germline V gene. V shed 5 bases and J shed 7 bases, with 14 bases lying between them. CDR3 size: 13 residues.

The J gene is TRBJ2-1, the V gene TRBV29-1; TRBD1 is a possible D gene (5 bases). V lost 4 bases to trimming and J lost 6 bases, with 7 bases between them. This CDR3 comprises 11 residues. Per the germline V gene, CDR1 is SQVTM and CDR2 is ANQGSEA. The CDR3, as DNA: TGCAGCGTTGGACAGTCCAATGAGCAGTTCTTC. This encodes CSVGQSNEQFF.

The chain links TRBV29-1 to TRBJ2-3; TRBD2 might be the D (7 bases). Germline V gene lookup returns CDR1 SQVTM and CDR2 ANQGSEA. V dropped 4 bases and J dropped 4 bases, with 12 bases sitting between them. CDR3 length: 13 amino acids. CDR3 region: CSVGGGPPDTQYF. CDR3 nucleotides: TGCAGCGTTGGGGGGGGGCCGCCAGATACGCAGTATTTT.

The chain uses TRBV9 and TRBJ2-5; TRBD1 might be the D (5 bases). V was trimmed by 0 bases and J by 4 bases, leaving 10 bases between them. Germline V gene lookup returns CDR1 SGDLS and CDR2 YYNGEE. The CDR3 sequence is 14 residues long. CDR3: CASSVEARGETQYF. As DNA, the CDR3 is TGTGCCAGCAGCGTAGAGGCTAGGGGAGAGACCCAGTACTTC.

This sequence joins TRBV2 and TRBJ1-1; the match to TRBD1 covers 11 bases. Germline CDR1 SNHLY, CDR2 FYNNEI. The trim removed 3 bases at V and 5 bases at J, leaving 8 bases unmatched. CDR3 length equals 16 residues. The DNA of the CDR3 is TGTGCCAGCAGTGACTCAAGGGGACAGGGGGGTACTGAAGCTTTCTTT. It is translated as CASSDSRGQGGTEAFF.

The rearrangement links TRBV19 to TRBJ2-1, with 7 nucleotides matching TRBD1. V shed 7 bases and J 5 bases; nucleotides not matched to a gene: 5. Germline V gene sequence: CDR1 LNHDA, CDR2 SQIVND (reference sequence). The CDR3 has 13 amino acids. The CDR3 protein is CASTRGQNNEQFF. CDR3 bases: TGTGCCAGTACCCGGGGACAGAACAATGAGCAGTTCTTC.

V is TRBV5-8 and J is TRBJ1-1; the D gene is possibly TRBD1 (5 bases). V lost 0 bases, J lost 6 bases, and 9 bases lay in between. The CDR3 runs to 13 residues. Germline V lookup: CDR1 SGHTS, CDR2 YDEGEE. CDR3 sequence: CASSLAGQAEAFF. CDR3 nucleotides: TGTGCCAGCAGCTTGGCGGGGCAGGCTGAAGCTTTCTTT.

The chain couples TRBV28 to TRBJ1-5, with D tentatively TRBD1 (6 bases). CDR1 and CDR2 from the germline V gene are MDHEN and SYDVKM. CDR3 length: 15 residues. V was pared by 5 bases and J by 0 bases, with 11 bases between. The CDR3 region has the DNA TGTGCCAGCAGTAACGACAGGTATAGCAATCAGCCCCAGCATTTT. Translating it yields CASSNDRYSNQPQHF.

The chain carries TRBV5-1 and TRBJ2-1, with TRBD1 as a possible D gene (5 bases). CDR1 SGHRS and CDR2 YFSETQ come from the germline V gene. With 5 bases removed from V and 4 bases from J, the gap between germline ends came to 10 bases. The CDR3 is 13 residues long. CDR3 in amino acids: CASSSQGYNEQFF. Written as DNA, the CDR3 is TGCGCCAGCAGTTCGCAGGGATACAATGAGCAGTTCTTC.